This T cell receptor (beta chain) was documented in a study of T cells after yellow fever vaccination. TCRdb re-called the 5' RACE reads with MiXCR, one entry per CDR3 protein. The table shows approximately 250,000 distinct CDR3 sequences, with about 5.2% occurring only once. The CDR3 runs to 15 residues. J lost 1 base, V lost 0 bases, and 4 bases had no gene match. The V gene's germline CDR1 is DFQATT and CDR2 SNEGSKA (reference sequence). The specimen comprised CD4+ T cells sorted from PBMCs, sampled on the day of the yellow fever booster vaccination. V usage is TRBV20-1 and J usage is TRBJ1-1; 8 nucleotides agree with TRBD1. The source of this sequence is a man between 18 and 29 years old who received the YFV17D yellow fever vaccine. In DNA form, the CDR3 reads TGCAGTGCTAGAGATCCTGGGACAGGGAACACTGAAGCTTTCTTT. Its protein is CSARDPGTGNTEAFF.